This is a list of T cell receptor beta chains from one sample in a study of T cell changes during pregnancy in multiple sclerosis. Some clones are missing from TCRdb's copy, which holds only in-frame ones; the method was immunoSEQ multiplex PCR. Here the sample spans tens of thousands of clones, 85% to 95% being singletons. This sample comprised CD8+ T cells from peripheral blood mononuclear cells, obtained in the second trimester of pregnancy. Receptor source: a female donor with multiple sclerosis, enrolled in a pregnancy study. CDR3s include the opening cysteine and the closing phenylalanine or tryptophan. The D gene is left open where the match is weak. The size field is filled for only some rows; it gives once, few, many or a size class.

size: -
J: TRBJ1-1
length: 14
V: TRBV6-1
D: TRBD1
DNA: TGTGCCAGCAGTGGGGACAGGCTTATCAGCGAAGCTTTCTTT
CDR3: CASSGDRLISEAFF

size: -
J: TRBJ2-7
length: 14
V: TRBV19
D: TRBD1
DNA: TGTGCCAGTAGTATGGGACAGGGGGCCTACGAGCAGTACTTC
CDR3: CASSMGQGAYEQYF

size: -
J: TRBJ2-7
length: 14
V: TRBV11-2
D: TRBD2
DNA: TGTGCCAGCAGCTCGGCTAGCGGTTCCTACGAGCAGTACTTC
CDR3: CASSSASGSYEQYF

size: -
J: TRBJ1-1
length: 14
V: TRBV7-9
D: TRBD1
DNA: TGTGCCAGCAGCACGGACAGGAGGGGCACTGAAGCTTTCTTT
CDR3: CASSTDRRGTEAFF

size: -
J: TRBJ2-7
length: 16
V: TRBV28
D: TRBD1
DNA: TGTGCCAGCAGTTCCTACAGGGGCCTCAGCTCCTACGAGCAGTACTTC
CDR3: CASSSYRGLSSYEQYF

size: -
J: TRBJ2-4
length: 15
V: TRBV4-3
D: -
DNA: TGCGCCAGCAGCGAAGACGGTTATGCCAAAAACATTCAGTACTTC
CDR3: CASSEDGYAKNIQYF

size: -
J: TRBJ2-3
length: 17
V: TRBV7-8
D: -
DNA: TGTGCCAGCAGCCCCTACCTCACACGCGGGCAAACAGATACGCAGTATTTT
CDR3: CASSPYLTRGQTDTQYF

size: once
J: TRBJ1-1
length: 14
V: TRBV13
D: -
DNA: TGTGCCAGCAGCCCCGGACACTTGAACACTGAAGCTTTCTTT
CDR3: CASSPGHLNTEAFF

size: -
J: TRBJ2-7
length: 15
V: TRBV11-2
D: TRBD1
DNA: TGTGCCAGCAGCTTAGGAGGGACAGGGTTCTACGAGCAGTACTTC
CDR3: CASSLGGTGFYEQYF

size: -
J: TRBJ1-1
length: 14
V: TRBV4-1
D: -
DNA: TGCGCCAGCAGCCAAGTTTTTGGGGGGACTGAAGCTTTCTTT
CDR3: CASSQVFGGTEAFF

size: -
J: TRBJ2-3
length: 16
V: TRBV28
D: -
DNA: TGTGCCAGCAGCCCACTCGACTTACTCTACACAGATACGCAGTATTTT
CDR3: CASSPLDLLYTDTQYF

size: once
J: TRBJ2-1
length: 12
V: TRBV19
D: TRBD1
DNA: TGTGCCAGTAGACTGGGACAGGGTGAGCAGTTCTTC
CDR3: CASRLGQGEQFF

size: -
J: TRBJ1-1
length: 15
V: TRBV11-2
D: TRBD1
DNA: TGTGCCAGCAGCTCGGACAGGGTGGCGAACACTGAAGCTTTCTTT
CDR3: CASSSDRVANTEAFF

size: -
J: TRBJ1-5
length: 13
V: TRBV5-1
D: -
DNA: TGCGCCAGCAGCTTTTTTGAGGGTCAGCCCCAGCATTTT
CDR3: CASSFFEGQPQHF

size: -
J: TRBJ2-7
length: 14
V: TRBV7-8
D: TRBD2
DNA: TGTGCCAGCAGCTTAGGGTCGCGAGCGGGGGAGCAGTACTTC
CDR3: CASSLGSRAGEQYF

size: -
J: TRBJ1-4
length: 14
V: TRBV2
D: TRBD1
DNA: TGTGCCAGCAGACCCCAGGGGGCGAATGAAAAACTGTTTTTT
CDR3: CASRPQGANEKLFF

size: -
J: TRBJ2-1
length: 16
V: TRBV11-2
D: TRBD2
DNA: TGTGCCAGCAGCTTCGGGCTAGCGGGGTCCTACAATGAGCAGTTCTTC
CDR3: CASSFGLAGSYNEQFF